These 14 T cell receptor beta chains originate from one sample sequenced in a study of blood T cell repertoires in COVID-19. Libraries were prepared by immunoSEQ multiplex PCR; TCRdb keeps only in-frame clonotypes and omits some of them. Among approximately 140,000 clones listed, roughly 84% were seen once. The material sequenced was PBMCs or T cells enriched from blood (not recorded which). The receptor source for this set is a woman between 45 and 65 years old who had been exposed to COVID-19.

The chain couples TRBV4-3 to TRBJ1-5, with D possibly matching TRBD1 (6 bases). Germline CDR1 is LGHNA and CDR2 is YSLEER. Trimming left V 0 bases short and J 0 bases short, with 9 bases between. This CDR3 is 16 amino acids long. CDR3 protein: CASSQDRTDSNQPQHF. The DNA for the CDR3 is TGCGCCAGCAGCCAAGATAGGACAGATAGCAATCAGCCCCAGCATTTT.

This clone appeared once. The V gene is TRBV10-1, the J gene TRBJ2-1; D perhaps matches TRBD2 (6 bases). V gave up 2 bases and J gave up 5 bases, with 13 bases separating them. Germline V gene data show CDR1 as WNHNN and CDR2 as SYGVQD (reference sequence). This CDR3 has 15 amino acids. The chain's CDR3 is CASSELGGENNEQFF. For the CDR3, the DNA is TGCGCCAGCAGTGAGCTTGGCGGGGAAAACAATGAGCAGTTCTTC.

This clone has only a few counts. The chain uses TRBV6-6 and TRBJ2-2; possibly TRBD2 for D (6 bases). CDR1 is MNHNY, CDR2 SVGAGI, per germline (reference sequence). This CDR3 is built from 14 residues. Trimming shortened V by 8 bases and J by 0 bases, and 10 bases separated the two germline ends. CDR3 coding DNA: TGTGCCAGCTGGGGGGATTCGAACACCGGGGAGCTGTTTTTT. It is translated as CASWGDSNTGELFF.

J is TRBJ2-3 and V is TRBV5-1; TRBD2 matches 10 bases. J was trimmed by 2 bases and V by 1 base; bases with no gene match: 7. CDR1 is SGHRS, CDR2 YFSETQ, per germline. The CDR3 is 17 amino acids. The CDR3 loop reads CASSLPGAGGTTDTQYF. The CDR3, as DNA: TGCGCCAGCAGCTTGCCAGGAGCGGGGGGGACCACAGATACGCAGTATTTT.

The chain joins TRBV25-1 to TRBJ1-3, with D perhaps TRBD1 (5 bases). Germline V gives CDR1 MGHDK, CDR2 SYGVNS. The length of the CDR3 is 13 residues. Trimming took off 6 bases at V and 8 bases at J, with 14 bases between the two ends. CDR3 amino acids: CASRAGERDTIYF. For the CDR3, the DNA is TGTGCCAGCAGGGCGGGGGAACGGGACACCATATATTTT.

The rearrangement joins TRBV6-5 to TRBJ2-1; 7 nucleotides align to TRBD1. CDR3 size: 13 residues. The J segment lost 2 bases and the V segment lost 5 bases, leaving 0 bases of the junction unmatched. The germline V gene has CDR1 MNHEY and CDR2 SVGAGI. This CDR3 reads CASSQGAYNEQFF. CDR3 coding DNA: TGTGCCAGCAGTCAGGGGGCCTACAATGAGCAGTTCTTC.

As concerns this clone: The sample carries other DNA sequences with the same CDR3. This sequence joins TRBV9 and TRBJ2-1; TRBD2 matches 7 bases. Germline V gene sequence: CDR1 SGDLS, CDR2 YYNGEE. The J segment lost 7 bases and the V segment lost 1 base, leaving 5 bases of the junction unmatched. This CDR3 contains 14 residues. CDR3 region: CASSVLAGVNEQFF. For the CDR3, the DNA is TGTGCCAGCAGCGTACTTGCGGGAGTAAATGAGCAGTTCTTC.

This chain links TRBV23-1 with TRBJ2-1; D is perhaps TRBD1 (5 bases). TRBV23-1 is assigned to the ORF class and has an uncertain function. V lost 2 bases to trimming and J lost 0 bases, with 14 bases between them. This CDR3 spans 17 amino acids. CDR3 in DNA: TGCGCCAGCAGTCAACCACAGGCAAGGGGCTCCTACAATGAGCAGTTCTTC. This gives the protein CASSQPQARGSYNEQFF.

A few counts support this clone. The chain has TRBV5-1 and TRBJ2-7, with a tentative D call TRBD1 (6 bases). This CDR3 has 14 residues. Germline CDR1 is SGHRS and CDR2 is YFSETQ. The V gene lost 4 bases and the J gene lost 0 bases, with 11 bases spanning the gap. For the CDR3, the DNA is TGCGCCAGCAGCCCCGGGACACTCTCCTACGAGCAGTACTTC. Translated, it gives CASSPGTLSYEQYF.

This clone was counted a single time. The chain is built from TRBV7-3 and TRBJ2-3; 9 bases are shared with TRBD1. This CDR3 has 14 residues. After removal of 5 bases from V and 5 bases from J, the junction contained 5 bases not matched to a gene. CDR1 is SGHTA, CDR2 FQGTGA, per germline. CDR3 bases: TGTGCCAGCAGCCCGGGACAGGGAAGAGATACGCAGTATTTT. Encoded protein: CASSPGQGRDTQYF.

This chain links TRBV5-4 with TRBJ2-1; TRBD2 is a possible D gene (5 bases). The CDR3 consists of 16 residues. Germline loops: CDR1 SGHNT, CDR2 YYREEE (reference sequence). V was trimmed by 0 bases and J by 10 bases, leaving 20 bases between them. DNA for the CDR3: TGTGCCAGCAGCTTGGAACTAGGGTATGGCATAGGGGAGCAGTTCTTC. It codes for CASSLELGYGIGEQFF.

This chain connects TRBV6-2 or TRBV6-3 to TRBJ1-6; TRBD1 matches 10 bases. V lost 4 bases, J lost 14 bases, and 5 bases stayed unmatched. The CDR3 covers 13 residues. Per germline, CDR1 MNHEY and CDR2 SVGEGT. CDR3 DNA sequence: TGTGCCAGCAGTTGGACAGGGGGTATCACCCTCCACTTT. It encodes CASSWTGGITLHF.

This sequence joins TRBV7-8 and TRBJ1-3, with a weak D call TRBD1 (5 bases). The CDR3 consists of 15 residues. The germline gives CDR1 SGHVS, CDR2 FQNEAQ. V lost 5 bases to trimming and J lost 0 bases, with 11 bases between them. In DNA, the CDR3 is TGTGCCAGCAGCCCAGACAGCCACTCTGGAAACACCATATATTTT. Protein sequence: CASSPDSHSGNTIYF.

V usage is TRBV6-2 or TRBV6-3 and J usage is TRBJ2-2, with 9 bases aligning to TRBD1. CDR1 and CDR2 (germline): MNHEY, SVGEGT. The V and J ends lost 0 bases and 7 bases, in that order; junction bases with no gene match: 6. This CDR3 has 16 amino acids. The CDR3 nucleotides are TGTGCCAGCAGTTACTCGGGGACAGGGTCCGGCGGGGAGCTGTTTTTT. Translation gives CASSYSGTGSGGELFF.